The 21 T cell receptor beta chains listed next were all sequenced from one sample in a study of blood T cell repertoires in COVID-19. Some clones are missing from TCRdb's copy, which holds only in-frame ones; the method was immunoSEQ multiplex PCR. The table lists roughly 170,000 clones, 88% of them singletons. Sequenced material: peripheral blood. The source of these receptors is a man aged 60-69 years with acute or convalescent COVID-19.

The rearrangement uses TRBV29-1 and TRBJ2-7, with 7 nucleotides matching TRBD2. The CDR3 is made up of 17 amino acids. Germline V gene sequence: CDR1 SQVTM, CDR2 ANQGSEA. With 1 base clipped from V and 1 base from J, the junction kept 13 bases outside the gene matches. The CDR3 DNA sequence: TGCAGCGTTGAAGTAGAGTCAGGGCGGGAGTGGTCCTACGAGCAGTACTTC. It yields the protein CSVEVESGREWSYEQYF.

V gene TRBV25-1 combines with J gene TRBJ2-2, with 7 positions matching TRBD1. V trimming: 8 bases; J trimming: 5 bases; junction bases outside the gene matches: 14. Germline V lookup: CDR1 MGHDK, CDR2 SYGVNS. The CDR3 covers 16 residues. DNA of the CDR3: TGTGCCAGCCTATCCCAAGAGGGGGCCCCGACCGGGGAGCTGTTTTTT. Amino acid sequence: CASLSQEGAPTGELFF.

CDR3 coding DNA: TGTGCCAGTAGTAAACAGGGTATTATTCCTGAAGCTTTCTTT. Its protein is CASSKQGIIPEAFF. The genes are TRBV19 and TRBJ1-1; a weak D match, TRBD1 (6 bases). The V and J ends lost 4 bases and 6 bases respectively, with 15 bases between them. Looked up from germline, CDR1 is LNHDA and CDR2 is SQIVND (reference sequence). The CDR3 runs to 14 residues.

V and J are TRBV24-1 and TRBJ1-1; weak D call: TRBD1 (6 bases). The length of the CDR3 is 14 residues. Per the germline V gene, CDR1 is KGHDR and CDR2 is SFDVKD. Trimming removed 2 bases at V and 2 bases at J, with 8 bases between. The CDR3 here is CATSDSGANTEAFF. For the CDR3, the DNA is TGTGCCACCAGTGATTCAGGGGCTAACACTGAAGCTTTCTTT.

The chain employs TRBV11-3 and TRBJ2-7; 8 bases align to TRBD1. Germline-derived CDR1 and CDR2 are SGHNT and YENEEA. After removal of 5 bases from V and 2 bases from J, the junction contained 11 bases not matched to a gene. This CDR3 spans 16 amino acids. CDR3 amino acids: CASSPRRQGSPYEQYF. CDR3 nucleotide sequence: TGTGCCAGCAGCCCACGGAGACAGGGGAGTCCCTACGAGCAGTACTTC. Full variable domain (rest looked up from reference TRBV11-3 and TRBJ2-7): EAGVVQSPRYKIIEKKQPVAFWCNPISGHNTLYWYLQNLGQGPELLIRYENEEAVDDSQLPKDRFSAERLKGVDSTLKIQPAELGDSAVYLCASSPRRQGSPYEQYFGPGTRLTVT.

This chain joins TRBV5-5 and TRBJ2-5; the match to TRBD2 covers 8 bases. The CDR3 has 15 amino acids. Losses at the gene ends were 2 bases for V and 4 bases for J; bases not matched to a gene: 7. Germline lookup yields CDR1 SGHKS and CDR2 YYEKEE (reference sequence). The chain's CDR3 is CASSFGAGGAETQYF. The DNA for the CDR3 is TGTGCCAGCAGCTTCGGGGCGGGAGGAGCAGAGACCCAGTACTTC. The entire variable domain, with the rest obtained from reference TRBV5-5 and TRBJ2-5, is as follows: DAGVTQSPTHLIKTRGQQVTLRCSPISGHKSVSWYQQVLGQGPQFIFQYYEKEERGRGNFPDRFSARQFPNYSSELNVNALLLGDSALYLCASSFGAGGAETQYFGPGTRLLVL.

The chain carries TRBV7-3 and TRBJ2-2; D is perhaps TRBD2 (5 bases). V dropped 1 base and J dropped 2 bases, with 8 bases sitting between them. The CDR3 sequence is 15 residues long. Germline V gene lookup returns CDR1 SGHTA and CDR2 FQGTGA. CDR3 bases: TGTGCCAGCAGCTTAAAACGGGGTAACACCGGGGAGCTGTTTTTT. It translates to CASSLKRGNTGELFF. Drawing the rest from reference TRBV7-3 and TRBJ2-2, the complete variable domain is GAGVSQTPSNKVTEKGKYVELRCDPISGHTALYWYRQSLGQGPEFLIYFQGTGAADDSGLPNDRFFAVRPEGSVSTLKIQRTERGDSAVYLCASSLKRGNTGELFFGEGSRLTVL.

The chain employs TRBV2 and TRBJ2-5; TRBD2 agrees at 9 bases. The CDR3 runs to 16 residues. Germline trimming cut 7 bases from V and 3 bases from J; bases unmatched to any gene: 12. Germline V gene data show CDR1 as SNHLY and CDR2 as FYNNEI. The CDR3 here is CASTPSGLAGEETQYF. The CDR3 nucleotides are TGTGCCAGCACCCCTTCGGGACTAGCAGGGGAAGAGACCCAGTACTTC.

The chain employs TRBV4-3 and TRBJ2-7, with TRBD2 identical over 11 bases. Germline loops: CDR1 LGHNA, CDR2 YSLEER. The length of the CDR3 is 17 residues. The V segment lost 2 bases and the J segment 4 bases; nucleotides outside the gene matches: 10. The CDR3 DNA sequence: TGCGCCAGCAGCCAAAAAGCCCTAGCGGGAGGATTTTACGAGCAGTACTTC. This codes for CASSQKALAGGFYEQYF.

The rearrangement uses TRBV15 and TRBJ1-4; D is ambiguous. The CDR3 is 15 amino acids. In germline, CDR1 is LNHNV, CDR2 YYDKDF (reference sequence). V lost 4 bases to trimming and J lost 8 bases, with 17 bases between them. CDR3 nucleotides: TGTGCCACCAGCAACCCAGGCGCGGGAAAGGAAAAACTGTTTTTT. The encoded protein is CATSNPGAGKEKLFF.

The J gene is TRBJ1-2, the V gene TRBV9; a weak D match, TRBD1 (5 bases). This CDR3 region has 13 residues. Germline-derived CDR1 and CDR2 are SGDLS and YYNGEE. V lost 3 bases and J lost 4, with 10 bases in between. CDR3 in amino acids: CASSDTGSYGYTF. Written as DNA, the CDR3 is TGTGCCAGCAGCGACACAGGAAGCTATGGCTACACCTTC.

V and J are TRBV2 and TRBJ2-3; 13 bases fit TRBD2. V was clipped by 6 bases and J by 5 bases; unmatched bases: 5. Germline V gene data show CDR1 as SNHLY and CDR2 as FYNNEI. This CDR3 is built from 15 residues. The CDR3 nucleotides are TGTGCCAGCAGCTTACTAGCGGGGGGGCAAGATACGCAGTATTTT. It codes for CASSLLAGGQDTQYF. Variable domain in full (rest from reference TRBV2 and TRBJ2-3): EPEVTQTPSHQVTQMGQEVILRCVPISNHLYFYWYRQILGQKVEFLVSFYNNEISEKSEIFDDQFSVERPDGSNFTLKIRSTKLEDSAMYFCASSLLAGGQDTQYFGPGTRLTVL.

The rearrangement joins TRBV5-4 to TRBJ2-7, with 10 nucleotides matching TRBD1. J was trimmed by 3 bases and V by 4 bases; bases with no gene match: 4. The CDR3 is 14 residues long. In germline, CDR1 is SGHNT, CDR2 YYREEE (reference sequence). CDR3 protein: CASSDGTGVYEQYF. CDR3 nucleotides: TGTGCCAGCAGCGACGGGACAGGGGTCTACGAGCAGTACTTC.

The chain combines TRBV12-5 with TRBJ1-2, with 10 bases that match TRBD1. Germline lookup yields CDR1 LGHNT and CDR2 FRNRAP. The CDR3 has 14 amino acids. The V gene end was trimmed by 5 bases and the J gene end by 5 bases; junction bases not matched to a gene: 5. CDR3 sequence reads: CASGGDRGWYGYTF. CDR3 nucleotides: TGTGCTAGTGGTGGGGACAGGGGATGGTATGGCTACACCTTC.

The rearrangement links TRBV5-8 to TRBJ2-3; D is unclear. V lost 1 base to trimming and J lost 9 bases, with 6 bases between them. The CDR3 consists of 11 residues. Per the germline V gene, CDR1 is SGHTS and CDR2 is YDEGEE. As DNA, the CDR3 is TGTGCCAGCAGCTTGCTTCGGACGCAGTATTTT. Translation gives CASSLLRTQYF.

This clone was seen once. CDR3 sequence reads: CASSIAGTIGNQPQHF. The CDR3 DNA is TGTGCCAGTAGTATAGCTGGGACAATTGGAAATCAGCCCCAGCATTTT. The chain carries TRBV19 and TRBJ1-5; a possible D gene is TRBD1 (6 bases). CDR3 length: 16 amino acids. The V gene lost 1 base and the J gene lost 4 bases, with 14 bases spanning the gap. Germline CDR1 and CDR2: LNHDA and SQIVND (reference sequence).

The CDR3: CASSIVRGNTEAFF. CDR3 nucleotide sequence: TGTGCCAGTAGTATAGTCAGGGGCAACACTGAAGCTTTCTTT. The chain carries TRBV19 and TRBJ1-1; D perhaps matches TRBD1 (6 bases). Trimming took off 1 base at V and 2 bases at J, with 8 bases between the two ends. Germline assignment: CDR1 LNHDA and CDR2 SQIVND (reference sequence). This CDR3 has 14 residues. Filled out from reference TRBV19 and TRBJ1-1, the complete variable domain reads DGGITQSPKYLFRKEGQNVTLSCEQNLNHDAMYWYRQDPGQGLRLIYYSQIVNDFQKGDIAEGYSVSREKKESFPLTVTSAQKNPTAFYLCASSIVRGNTEAFFGQGTRLTVV.

The CDR3 sequence: CASSPIEGGNYGYTF. The DNA of the CDR3 is TGCGCCAGCAGCCCCATCGAAGGGGGCAACTATGGCTACACCTTC. This chain joins TRBV4-1 and TRBJ1-2; 7 bases are a match to TRBD1. V lost 4 bases and J lost 2; bases outside the gene matches: 7. This CDR3 contains 15 residues. Germline V gives CDR1 MGHRA, CDR2 YSYEKL.

This chain links TRBV2 with TRBJ1-1; tentatively, D is TRBD1 (5 bases). CDR1 and CDR2 from the germline V gene are SNHLY and FYNNEI. V shed 5 bases and J shed 4 bases, with 11 bases lying between them. The CDR3 covers 13 residues. The CDR3 spells CASSMQGGTEAFF. CDR3 DNA: TGTGCCAGCAGTATGCAGGGAGGCACTGAAGCTTTCTTT.

The V gene is TRBV5-6, the J gene TRBJ2-5, with 12 bases matching TRBD2. The germline V gene has CDR1 SGHDT and CDR2 YYEEEE. This CDR3 region has 16 residues. Trimming removed 4 bases from V and 4 bases from J; junction bases left unmatched: 8. The CDR3 loop is CASSHIGLAGIETQYF. The CDR3 DNA reads as TGTGCCAGCAGCCATATTGGACTAGCGGGGATAGAGACCCAGTACTTC. The variable domain in full, with the rest retrieved from reference TRBV5-6 and TRBJ2-5, is DAGVTQSPTHLIKTRGQQVTLRCSPKSGHDTVSWYQQALGQGPQFIFQYYEEEERQRGNFPDRFSGHQFPNYSSELNVNALLLGDSALYLCASSHIGLAGIETQYFGPGTRLLVL.

This chain joins TRBV5-1 and TRBJ1-2; TRBD1 is a possible D gene (6 bases). There are 15 residues in the CDR3. In germline, CDR1 is SGHRS, CDR2 YFSETQ. With 5 bases removed from V and 4 bases from J, the gap between germline ends came to 18 bases. The CDR3 nucleotides are TGCGCCAGCAGAAATTCTCTACAGGGTGGCTATGGCTACACCTTC. Residues: CASRNSLQGGYGYTF.